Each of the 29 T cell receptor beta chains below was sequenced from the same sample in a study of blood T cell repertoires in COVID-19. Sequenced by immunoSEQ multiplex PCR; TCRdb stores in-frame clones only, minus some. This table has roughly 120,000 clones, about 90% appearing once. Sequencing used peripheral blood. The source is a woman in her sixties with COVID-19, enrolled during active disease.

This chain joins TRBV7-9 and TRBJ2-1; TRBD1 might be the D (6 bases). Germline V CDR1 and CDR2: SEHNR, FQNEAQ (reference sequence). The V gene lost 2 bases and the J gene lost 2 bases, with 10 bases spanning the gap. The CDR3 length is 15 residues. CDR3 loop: CASSLFGDTYNEQFF. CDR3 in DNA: TGTGCCAGCAGCTTATTTGGGGACACCTACAATGAGCAGTTCTTC.

The CDR3 here is CASSLDGQGTGELFF. CDR3 nucleotide sequence: TGTGCCAGCAGCTTAGATGGACAGGGGACGGGGGAGCTGTTTTTT. This chain uses TRBV7-8 with TRBJ2-2, with 9 bases that match TRBD1. Germline assignment: CDR1 SGHVS and CDR2 FQNEAQ. Germline trimming cut 1 base from V and 8 bases from J; bases unmatched to any gene: 5. The CDR3 loop spans 15 amino acids.

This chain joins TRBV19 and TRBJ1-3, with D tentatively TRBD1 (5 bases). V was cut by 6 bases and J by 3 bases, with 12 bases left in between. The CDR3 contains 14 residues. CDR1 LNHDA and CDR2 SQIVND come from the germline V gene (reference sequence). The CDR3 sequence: CASRMGLSGNTIYF. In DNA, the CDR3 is TGTGCCAGTAGGATGGGGCTAAGTGGAAACACCATATATTTT.

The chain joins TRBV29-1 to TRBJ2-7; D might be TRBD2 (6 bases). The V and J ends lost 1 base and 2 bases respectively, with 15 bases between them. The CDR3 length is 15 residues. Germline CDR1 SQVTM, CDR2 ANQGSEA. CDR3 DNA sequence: TGCAGCGTTGAAGGCGCTCGGGGGAGTACCTACGAGCAGTACTTC. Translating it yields CSVEGARGSTYEQYF.

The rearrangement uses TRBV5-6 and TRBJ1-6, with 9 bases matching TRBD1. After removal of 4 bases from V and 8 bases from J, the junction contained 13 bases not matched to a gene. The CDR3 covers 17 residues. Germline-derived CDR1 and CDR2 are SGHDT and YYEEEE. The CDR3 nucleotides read TGTGCCAGCAGCCCCGGGACAGGGACAAAGACTTATTCACCCCTCCACTTT. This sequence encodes CASSPGTGTKTYSPLHF.

The chain's CDR3 is CAWSVLATNEKLFF. The CDR3 region has the DNA TGTGCCTGGAGTGTATTAGCCACTAATGAAAAACTGTTTTTT. The rearrangement uses TRBV30 and TRBJ1-4; unclear D gene. The length of the CDR3 is 14 residues. The V end was cut by 0 bases, the J end by 2 bases, with 7 bases between. Germline assignment: CDR1 GTSNPN and CDR2 SVGIG (reference sequence).

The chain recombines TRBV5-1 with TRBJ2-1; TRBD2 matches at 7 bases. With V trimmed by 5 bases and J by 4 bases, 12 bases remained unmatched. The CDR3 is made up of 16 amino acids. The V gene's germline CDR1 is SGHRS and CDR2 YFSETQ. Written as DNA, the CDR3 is TGCGCCAGCAGGCTGGGTTACAGCGGGGAGTACAATGAGCAGTTCTTC. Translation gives CASRLGYSGEYNEQFF.

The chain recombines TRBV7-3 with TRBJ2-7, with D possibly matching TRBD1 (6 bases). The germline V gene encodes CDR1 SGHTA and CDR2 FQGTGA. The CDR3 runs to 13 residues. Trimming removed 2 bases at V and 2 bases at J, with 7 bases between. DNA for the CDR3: TGTGCCAGCAGCTTAGGGGGCACCTACGAGCAGTACTTC. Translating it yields CASSLGGTYEQYF.

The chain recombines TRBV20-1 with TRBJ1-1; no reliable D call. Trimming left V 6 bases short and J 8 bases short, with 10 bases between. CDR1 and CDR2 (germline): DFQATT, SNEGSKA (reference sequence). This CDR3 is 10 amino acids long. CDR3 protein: CSAHWREAFF. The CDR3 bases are TGCAGTGCCCATTGGCGGGAAGCTTTCTTT.

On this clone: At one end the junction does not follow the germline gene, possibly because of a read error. This CDR3 is CASRFKGSRGGRSGNTIYF. CDR3 coding DNA: TGTGCCAGCCGCTTTAAGGGGTCGCGCGGGGGCCGCTCTGGAAACACCATATATTTT. The chain joins TRBV5-8 to TRBJ1-3; weak D call: TRBD1 (6 bases). The CDR3 length is 19 residues. The germline V gene encodes CDR1 SGHTS and CDR2 YDEGEE.

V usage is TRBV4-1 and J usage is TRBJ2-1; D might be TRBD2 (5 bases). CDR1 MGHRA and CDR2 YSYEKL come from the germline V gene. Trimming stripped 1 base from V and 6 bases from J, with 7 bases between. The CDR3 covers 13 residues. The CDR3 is CASSQAGINEQFF. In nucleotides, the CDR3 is TGCGCCAGCAGCCAAGCCGGGATCAATGAGCAGTTCTTC.

CDR3 amino acids: CASRSDRVGKLFF. The CDR3, as DNA: TGTGCCAGCAGGTCAGACAGGGTAGGAAAACTGTTTTTT. The J gene is TRBJ1-4, the V gene TRBV6-1; 7 nucleotides align to TRBD1. With 6 bases clipped from V and 10 bases from J, the junction kept 8 bases outside the gene matches. The CDR3 totals 13 residues. CDR1 MNHNS and CDR2 SASEGT come from the germline V gene.

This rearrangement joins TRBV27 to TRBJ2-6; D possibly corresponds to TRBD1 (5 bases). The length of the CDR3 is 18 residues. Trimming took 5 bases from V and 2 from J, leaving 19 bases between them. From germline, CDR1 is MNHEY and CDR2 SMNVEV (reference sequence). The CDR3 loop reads CASSTVARMGPGANVLTF. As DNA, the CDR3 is TGTGCCAGCAGTACAGTAGCCAGGATGGGGCCTGGGGCCAACGTCCTGACTTTC.

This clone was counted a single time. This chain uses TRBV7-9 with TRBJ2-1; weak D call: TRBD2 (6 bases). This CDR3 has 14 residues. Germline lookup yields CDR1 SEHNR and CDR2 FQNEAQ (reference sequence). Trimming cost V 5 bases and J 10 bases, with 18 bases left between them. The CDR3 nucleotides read TGTGCCAGCAGCACAAGTCCGGGGGTTCGGGAGCAGTTCTTC. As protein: CASSTSPGVREQFF.

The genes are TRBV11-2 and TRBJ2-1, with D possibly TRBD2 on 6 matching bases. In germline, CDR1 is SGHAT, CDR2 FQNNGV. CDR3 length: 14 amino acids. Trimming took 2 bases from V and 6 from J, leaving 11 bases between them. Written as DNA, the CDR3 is TGTGCCAGCAGCTTATTGGCTAGCGTCAATGAGCAGTTCTTC. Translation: CASSLLASVNEQFF.

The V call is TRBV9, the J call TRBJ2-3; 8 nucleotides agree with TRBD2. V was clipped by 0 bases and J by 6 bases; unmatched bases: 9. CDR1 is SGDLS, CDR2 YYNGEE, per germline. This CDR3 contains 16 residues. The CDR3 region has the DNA TGTGCCAGCAGCGTAGCTGGCGGGGGGCCTGGGGATACGCAGTATTTT. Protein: CASSVAGGGPGDTQYF. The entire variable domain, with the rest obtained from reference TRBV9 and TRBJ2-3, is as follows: DSGVTQTPKHLITATGQRVTLRCSPRSGDLSVYWYQQSLDQGLQFLIQYYNGEERAKGNILERFSAQQFPDLHSELNLSSLELGDSALYFCASSVAGGGPGDTQYFGPGTRLTVL.

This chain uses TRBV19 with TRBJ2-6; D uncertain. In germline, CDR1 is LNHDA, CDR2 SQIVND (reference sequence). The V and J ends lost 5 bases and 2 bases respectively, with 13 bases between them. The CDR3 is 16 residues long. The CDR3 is CASSSPGRAGANVLTF. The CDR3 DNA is TGTGCCAGTAGTTCTCCGGGTAGAGCTGGGGCCAACGTCCTGACTTTC. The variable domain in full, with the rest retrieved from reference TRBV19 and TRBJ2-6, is DGGITQSPKYLFRKEGQNVTLSCEQNLNHDAMYWYRQDPGQGLRLIYYSQIVNDFQKGDIAEGYSVSREKKESFPLTVTSAQKNPTAFYLCASSSPGRAGANVLTFGAGSRLTVL.

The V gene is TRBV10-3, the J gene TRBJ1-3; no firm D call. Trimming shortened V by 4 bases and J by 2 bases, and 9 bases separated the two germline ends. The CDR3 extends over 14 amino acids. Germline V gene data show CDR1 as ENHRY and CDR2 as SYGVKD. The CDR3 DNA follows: TGTGCCATCAGTGCCACGCGTACTGGAAACACCATATATTTT. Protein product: CAISATRTGNTIYF.

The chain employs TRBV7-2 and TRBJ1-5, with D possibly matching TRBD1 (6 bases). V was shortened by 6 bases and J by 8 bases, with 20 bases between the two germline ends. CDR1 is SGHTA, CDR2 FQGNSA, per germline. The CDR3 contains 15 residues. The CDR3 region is CASRPTGQNREPQHF. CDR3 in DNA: TGTGCCAGCAGGCCCACGGGACAAAATAGGGAGCCCCAGCATTTT.

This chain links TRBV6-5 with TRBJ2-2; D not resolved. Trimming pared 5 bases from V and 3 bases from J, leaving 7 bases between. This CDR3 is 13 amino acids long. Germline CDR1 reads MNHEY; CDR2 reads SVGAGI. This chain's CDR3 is CASSLTHTGELFF. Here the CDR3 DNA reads TGTGCCAGCAGTCTAACTCACACCGGGGAGCTGTTTTTT.

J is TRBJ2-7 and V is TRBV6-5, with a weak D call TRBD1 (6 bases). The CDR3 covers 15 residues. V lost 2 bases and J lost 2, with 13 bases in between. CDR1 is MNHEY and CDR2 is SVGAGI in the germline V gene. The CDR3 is CASSYGGSRTYEQYF. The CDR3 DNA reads TGTGCCAGCAGTTACGGGGGCTCTCGAACCTACGAGCAGTACTTC.

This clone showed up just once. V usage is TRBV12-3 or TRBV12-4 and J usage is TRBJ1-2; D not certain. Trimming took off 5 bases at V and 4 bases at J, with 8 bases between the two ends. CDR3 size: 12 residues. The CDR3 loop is CASSDNPYGYTF. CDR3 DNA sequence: TGTGCCAGCAGTGACAATCCCTATGGCTACACCTTC.

Here the CDR3 reads CASSYSRNTEAFF. CDR3 DNA sequence: TGTGCCAGCAGTTACTCCAGGAACACTGAAGCTTTCTTT. The chain employs TRBV6-5 and TRBJ1-1; D gene ambiguous. The CDR3 contains 13 residues. The germline V and J ends were trimmed by 0 bases and 1 base, with 3 bases remaining between them. Germline CDR1 MNHEY, CDR2 SVGAGI.

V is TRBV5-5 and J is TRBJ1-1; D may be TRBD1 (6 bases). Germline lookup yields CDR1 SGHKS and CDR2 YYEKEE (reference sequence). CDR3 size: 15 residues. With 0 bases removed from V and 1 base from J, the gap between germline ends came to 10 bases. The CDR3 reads CASSLAVRGNTEAFF. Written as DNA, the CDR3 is TGTGCCAGCAGCTTGGCCGTCAGGGGGAACACTGAAGCTTTCTTT.

The CDR3 sequence: CASSLRGQGEQYF. In DNA form, the CDR3 reads TGTGCCAGCAGCTTGCGAGGCCAGGGCGAGCAGTACTTC. The rearrangement joins TRBV5-4 to TRBJ2-7, with D tentatively TRBD1 (5 bases). Germline V gene data show CDR1 as SGHNT and CDR2 as YYREEE (reference sequence). Trimming took off 1 base at V and 6 bases at J, with 11 bases between the two ends. This CDR3 spans 13 amino acids.

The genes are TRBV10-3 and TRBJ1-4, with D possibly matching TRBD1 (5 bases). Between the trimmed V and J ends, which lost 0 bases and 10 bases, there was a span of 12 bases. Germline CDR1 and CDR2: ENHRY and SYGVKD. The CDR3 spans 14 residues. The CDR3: CAISESGGNGKLFF. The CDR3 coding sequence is TGTGCCATCAGTGAGTCGGGGGGGAACGGAAAACTGTTTTTT.

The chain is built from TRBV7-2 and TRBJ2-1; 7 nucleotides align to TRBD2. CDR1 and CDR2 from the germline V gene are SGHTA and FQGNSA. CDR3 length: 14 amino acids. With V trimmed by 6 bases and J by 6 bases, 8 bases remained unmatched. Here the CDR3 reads CASRSRLAGNEQFF. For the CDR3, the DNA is TGTGCCAGCAGATCCCGACTAGCCGGCAATGAGCAGTTCTTC.

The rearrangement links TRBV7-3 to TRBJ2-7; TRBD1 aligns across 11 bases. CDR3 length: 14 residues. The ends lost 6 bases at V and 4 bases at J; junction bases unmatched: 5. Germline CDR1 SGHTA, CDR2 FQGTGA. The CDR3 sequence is CASSAGTGGYEQYF. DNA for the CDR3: TGTGCCAGCAGTGCCGGGACAGGGGGTTACGAGCAGTACTTC. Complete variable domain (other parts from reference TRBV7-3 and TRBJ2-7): GAGVSQTPSNKVTEKGKYVELRCDPISGHTALYWYRQSLGQGPEFLIYFQGTGAADDSGLPNDRFFAVRPEGSVSTLKIQRTERGDSAVYLCASSAGTGGYEQYFGPGTRLTVT.

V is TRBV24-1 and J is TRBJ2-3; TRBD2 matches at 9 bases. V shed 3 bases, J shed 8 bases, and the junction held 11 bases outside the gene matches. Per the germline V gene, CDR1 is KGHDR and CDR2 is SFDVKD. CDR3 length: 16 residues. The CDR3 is CATSDTQAGGLGTQYF. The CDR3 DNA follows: TGTGCCACCAGTGATACCCAAGCGGGGGGCCTAGGTACGCAGTATTTT.